These T cell receptor beta chains were read from a single sample in a study of blood T cell repertoires in COVID-19. Only in-frame clones appear in the TCRdb table, and some are missing; sequencing was by immunoSEQ multiplex PCR. The sample holds about 140,000 clones; about 87% are singletons and the top ten take around 5.4%. Sequencing used peripheral blood. These receptor sequences come from a human donor in a cohort sampled during active COVID-19. Each CDR3 is given with its conserved first and last residue. D genes are given only for firm matches. Only part of the rows carry a size: once, few, many, or a class if the clone is expanded.

V: TRBV6-5; J: TRBJ2-2; size: -; D: TRBD2; CDR3: CASRREGTGELFF; DNA: TGTGCCAGCCGACGGGAGGGGACCGGGGAGCTGTTTTTT
V: TRBV15; J: TRBJ2-5; size: once; D: TRBD2; CDR3: CATSLRTSWETQYF; DNA: TGTGCCACCAGCCTTCGGACTAGCTGGGAGACCCAGTACTTC
V: TRBV5-6; J: TRBJ2-1; size: -; D: -; CDR3: CASSPLERDEQFF; DNA: TGTGCCAGCAGCCCACTAGAACGGGATGAGCAGTTCTTC
V: TRBV29-1; J: TRBJ2-5; size: -; D: -; CDR3: CSVGRTGGTSRGETQYF; DNA: TGCAGCGTGGGGAGGACAGGCGGGACTAGTAGAGGGGAGACCCAGTACTTC
V: TRBV7-3; J: TRBJ2-6; size: -; D: -; CDR3: CASSSFGTSGANVLTF; DNA: TGTGCCAGCAGCTCATTTGGTACTTCTGGGGCCAACGTCCTGACTTTC
V: TRBV9; J: TRBJ1-1; size: -; D: -; CDR3: CASSAGTEGTEAFF; DNA: TGTGCCAGCAGCGCAGGGACGGAGGGCACTGAAGCTTTCTTT
V: TRBV28; J: TRBJ1-6; size: many; D: -; CDR3: CASTHFGGYNSPLHF; DNA: TGTGCCAGCACTCATTTCGGGGGCTATAATTCACCCCTCCACTTT
V: TRBV28; J: TRBJ2-3; size: -; D: TRBD1; CDR3: CASSTGTGVTDTQYF; DNA: TGTGCCAGCAGTACCGGGACAGGGGTAACAGATACGCAGTATTTT
V: TRBV28; J: TRBJ1-2; size: few; D: -; CDR3: CASSLARVYGYTF; DNA: TGTGCCAGCAGTTTAGCCAGGGTCTATGGCTACACCTTC
V: TRBV2; J: TRBJ1-6; size: -; D: -; CDR3: CASSDHRDSPLHF; DNA: TGTGCCAGCAGTGATCACAGGGACTCACCCCTCCACTTT
V: TRBV7-8; J: TRBJ2-2; size: -; D: -; CDR3: CASSLSVYSGNTGELFF; DNA: TGTGCCAGCAGCTTATCAGTTTACAGCGGGAACACCGGGGAGCTGTTTTTT
V: TRBV9; J: TRBJ1-5; size: few; D: -; CDR3: CASRYNQPQHF; DNA: TGTGCCAGCAGATACAATCAGCCCCAGCATTTT
V: TRBV14; J: TRBJ2-6; size: -; D: -; CDR3: CASSQVQPRYGANVLTF; DNA: TGTGCCAGCAGCCAAGTTCAACCGCGCTATGGGGCCAACGTCCTGACTTTC
V: TRBV4-2; J: TRBJ2-5; size: once; D: TRBD2; CDR3: CASSQGLAGGKETQYF; DNA: TGTGCCAGCAGCCAAGGACTAGCGGGGGGGAAAGAGACCCAGTACTTC
V: TRBV10-2; J: TRBJ2-2; size: -; D: -; CDR3: CASRDLLEAGELFF; DNA: TGCGCCAGCAGAGACCTACTAGAAGCCGGGGAGCTGTTTTTT
V: TRBV9; J: TRBJ2-7; size: -; D: TRBD2; CDR3: CASSVGVSGNLYEQYF; DNA: TGTGCCAGCAGCGTAGGGGTTAGCGGGAATCTGTACGAGCAGTACTTC
V: TRBV28; J: TRBJ2-2; size: -; D: TRBD1; CDR3: CASGPGGRDTGELFF; DNA: TGTGCCAGCGGCCCAGGGGGCAGAGACACCGGGGAGCTGTTTTTT
V: TRBV5-5; J: TRBJ2-1; size: -; D: TRBD2; CDR3: CASSQVGGTIYNEQFF; DNA: TGTGCCAGCAGCCAGGTTGGTGGGACTATATACAATGAGCAGTTCTTC
V: TRBV7-2; J: TRBJ2-2; size: -; D: -; CDR3: CASSFKRTGELFF; DNA: TGTGCCAGCAGCTTTAAGCGCACCGGGGAGCTGTTTTTT
V: TRBV19; J: TRBJ1-5; size: -; D: -; CDR3: CASNPRRGGNQPQHF; DNA: TGTGCCAGTAACCCCCGGCGGGGAGGCAATCAGCCCCAGCATTTT
V: TRBV6-2/TRBV6-3; J: TRBJ2-3; size: -; D: TRBD2; CDR3: CASSGLAGGTDTQYF; DNA: TGTGCCAGCAGCGGACTAGCGGGGGGCACAGATACGCAGTATTTT
V: TRBV7-3; J: TRBJ2-1; size: -; D: -; CDR3: CASSLTGTPNNEQFF; DNA: TGTGCCAGCAGCTTAACCGGGACTCCTAACAATGAGCAGTTCTTC
V: TRBV7-3; J: TRBJ2-2; size: -; D: -; CDR3: CASSPGLPSTGELFF; DNA: TGTGCCAGCAGCCCGGGACTCCCGAGCACCGGGGAGCTGTTTTTT
V: TRBV29-1; J: TRBJ2-3; size: -; D: TRBD2; CDR3: CSVEEVAGGISTDTQYF; DNA: TGCAGCGTTGAAGAGGTAGCGGGGGGGATCAGCACAGATACGCAGTATTTT
V: TRBV6-2/TRBV6-3; J: TRBJ2-2; size: -; D: -; CDR3: CASSSPGQNTGELFF; DNA: TGTGCCAGCAGCTCACCGGGACAGAACACCGGGGAGCTGTTTTTT
V: TRBV2; J: TRBJ1-4; size: few; D: TRBD1; CDR3: CASRFVQGAGTNEKLFF; DNA: TGTGCCAGCAGATTCGTTCAGGGGGCAGGAACTAATGAAAAACTGTTTTTT
V: TRBV2; J: TRBJ1-2; size: -; D: TRBD1; CDR3: CASSGDSGTDNGYTF; DNA: TGTGCCAGCAGTGGAGATTCAGGGACAGACAATGGCTACACCTTC
V: TRBV28; J: TRBJ1-5; size: -; D: -; CDR3: CAIATGYSNQPQHF; DNA: TGTGCCATCGCGACGGGTTATAGCAATCAGCCCCAGCATTTT
V: TRBV29-1; J: TRBJ1-2; size: -; D: TRBD1; CDR3: CSVHVGTGRPEANYGYTF; DNA: TGCAGCGTTCACGTCGGGACAGGGCGACCTGAAGCTAACTATGGCTACACCTTC
V: TRBV6-4; J: TRBJ1-1; size: -; D: TRBD1; CDR3: CASRPGQGTEAFF; DNA: TGTGCCAGCAGGCCGGGACAGGGTACTGAAGCTTTCTTT
V: TRBV7-8; J: TRBJ2-5; size: -; D: -; CDR3: CASSLVSLARETQYF; DNA: TGTGCCAGCAGCTTAGTCAGTCTAGCTAGGGAGACCCAGTACTTC
V: TRBV2; J: TRBJ1-1; size: -; D: -; CDR3: CASSDQGLSTEAFF; DNA: TGTGCCAGCAGTGATCAGGGATTGAGCACTGAAGCTTTCTTT
V: TRBV19; J: TRBJ1-5; size: -; D: -; CDR3: CASSISHSSNQPQHF; DNA: TGTGCCAGTAGTATCAGTCATTCCAGCAATCAGCCCCAGCATTTT
V: TRBV5-8; J: TRBJ1-4; size: -; D: TRBD1; CDR3: CASSLTGGTEKLFF; DNA: TGTGCCAGCAGCTTGACAGGGGGGACTGAAAAACTGTTTTTT
V: TRBV19; J: TRBJ2-4; size: -; D: -; CDR3: CASSEFEDIQYF; DNA: TGTGCCAGTAGCGAGTTCGAGGACATTCAGTACTTC
V: TRBV30; J: TRBJ2-5; size: -; D: TRBD2; CDR3: CAWRDSGSGETQYF; DNA: TGTGCCTGGAGAGACAGCGGGAGTGGAGAGACCCAGTACTTC
V: TRBV28; J: TRBJ2-2; size: -; D: -; CDR3: CASSLGGAPNTGELFF; DNA: TGTGCCAGCAGTTTAGGGGGGGCACCGAACACCGGGGAGCTGTTTTTT
V: TRBV21-1; J: TRBJ1-5; size: -; D: -; CDR3: CASSKGSRGKERFHQPQHF; DNA: TGTGCCAGCAGCAAAGGTTCCAGGGGTAAGGAGAGGTTCCATCAGCCCCAGCATTTT
V: TRBV11-2; J: TRBJ1-2; size: -; D: -; CDR3: CASSFSGRYGYTF; DNA: TGTGCCAGCAGCTTTTCAGGGCGCTATGGCTACACCTTC
V: TRBV10-2; J: TRBJ1-1; size: -; D: TRBD1; CDR3: CASRIGRTGGTEAFF; DNA: TGCGCCAGCAGAATAGGTCGGACAGGGGGAACTGAAGCTTTCTTT
V: TRBV5-3; J: TRBJ2-3; size: once; D: TRBD1; CDR3: CARSHRQGSWDTQYF; DNA: TGTGCCAGAAGCCATAGACAGGGCTCTTGGGATACGCAGTATTTT
V: TRBV29-1; J: TRBJ2-5; size: -; D: -; CDR3: CSVDRTAKETQYF; DNA: TGCAGCGTCGACCGGACAGCGAAAGAGACCCAGTACTTC
V: TRBV27; J: TRBJ2-1; size: -; D: TRBD2; CDR3: CASSSLLWRGAINEQFF; DNA: TGTGCCAGCAGTTCACTCCTCTGGCGGGGGGCCATCAATGAGCAGTTCTTC
V: TRBV4-1; J: TRBJ1-4; size: -; D: -; CDR3: CASTPEGEKLFF; DNA: TGCGCCAGCACCCCGGAGGGTGAAAAACTGTTTTTT
V: TRBV14; J: TRBJ1-4; size: -; D: -; CDR3: CASSPGINNEKLFF; DNA: TGTGCCAGCAGTCCCGGGATTAATAATGAAAAACTGTTTTTT
V: TRBV4-2; J: TRBJ2-1; size: -; D: TRBD2; CDR3: CASSQGSAGVYDEQFF; DNA: TGTGCCAGCAGCCAAGGTTCAGCGGGAGTCTACGATGAGCAGTTCTTC
V: TRBV5-1; J: TRBJ2-7; size: -; D: TRBD2; CDR3: CASSLDPSGGEQYF; DNA: TGCGCCAGCAGCTTGGACCCTAGCGGGGGCGAGCAGTACTTC
V: TRBV7-9; J: TRBJ1-1; size: -; D: -; CDR3: CASSLGQLNTEAFF; DNA: TGTGCCAGCAGCTTAGGACAGTTGAACACTGAAGCTTTCTTT
V: TRBV20-1; J: TRBJ2-7; size: -; D: TRBD2; CDR3: CSASEPREGLYEQYF; DNA: TGCAGTGCTAGTGAACCTCGGGAGGGCCTCTACGAGCAGTACTTC
V: TRBV28; J: TRBJ1-1; size: -; D: TRBD1; CDR3: CASSFTGGIAEAFF; DNA: TGTGCCAGCAGTTTTACAGGGGGGATCGCTGAAGCTTTCTTT
V: TRBV11-2; J: TRBJ2-3; size: -; D: TRBD2; CDR3: CASSYRRTSGGVSTDTQYF; DNA: TGTGCCAGCAGCTATAGAAGGACTAGCGGGGGGGTGAGCACAGATACGCAGTATTTT